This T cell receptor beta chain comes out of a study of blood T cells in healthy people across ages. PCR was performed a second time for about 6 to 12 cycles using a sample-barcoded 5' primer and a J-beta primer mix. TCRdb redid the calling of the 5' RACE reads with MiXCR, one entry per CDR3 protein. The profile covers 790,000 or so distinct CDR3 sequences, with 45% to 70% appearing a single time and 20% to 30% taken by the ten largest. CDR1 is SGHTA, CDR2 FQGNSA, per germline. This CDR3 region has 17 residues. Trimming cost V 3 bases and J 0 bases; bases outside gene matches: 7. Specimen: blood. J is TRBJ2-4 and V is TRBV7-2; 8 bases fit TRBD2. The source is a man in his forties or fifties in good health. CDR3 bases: TGTGCCAGCAGCTTGAGCGGGAGAAGACTAGCCAAAAACATTCAGTACTTC. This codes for CASSLSGRRLAKNIQYF.